The source of this T cell receptor (beta chain) is a study of shared clonotypes between healthy human individuals. Overall study results and limits: Naive subsets typically showed greater estimated richness than memory subsets. It was the non-shared clonotypes that had lower generation probabilities than clonotypes shared by all four donors.

Germline-derived CDR1 and CDR2 are MNHEY and SMNVEV (reference sequence). CDR3 length equals 14 residues. Unmatched junction bases numbered 4, after V lost 10 bases and J lost 2 bases. This clone was picked up one time. The antigen remains undetermined. Terminally differentiated effector memory CD45RA+ cells were excluded from the naive CD8 cells, which were CD45RO-negative and positively selected for CCR7. Every one of the donors was a Caucasian adult that lived in Nashville, Tennessee. Sequencing was performed with immunoSEQ multiplex PCR; in TCRdb, only in-frame clones are kept and a portion is missing. Of around 2.1 million clones in the sample, about 93% were seen once.

This sequence was found in a man younger than 35 in good health. Some clones in this sample may be carry-over from other donors' samples. The chain couples TRBV27 to TRBJ2-1; 11 nucleotides align to TRBD2. Source material: naive CD8+ T cells from PBMCs. The CDR3 DNA reads TGTGCCACCGTAGCGGGAGGGGCCTACAATGAGCAGTTCTTC. Its protein is CATVAGGAYNEQFF.